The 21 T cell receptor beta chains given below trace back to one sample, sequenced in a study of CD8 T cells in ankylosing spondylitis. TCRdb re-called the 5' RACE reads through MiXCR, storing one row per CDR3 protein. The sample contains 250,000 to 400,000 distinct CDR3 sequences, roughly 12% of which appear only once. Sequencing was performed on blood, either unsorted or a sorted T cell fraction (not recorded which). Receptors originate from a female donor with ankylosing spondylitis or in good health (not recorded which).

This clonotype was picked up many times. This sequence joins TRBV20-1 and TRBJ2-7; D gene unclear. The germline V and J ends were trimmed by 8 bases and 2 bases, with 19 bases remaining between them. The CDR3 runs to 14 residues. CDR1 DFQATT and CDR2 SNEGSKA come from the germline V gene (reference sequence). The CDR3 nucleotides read TGCAGTTGGGCCTCTTCGCGTCGGACCTACGAGCAGTACTTC. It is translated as CSWASSRRTYEQYF.

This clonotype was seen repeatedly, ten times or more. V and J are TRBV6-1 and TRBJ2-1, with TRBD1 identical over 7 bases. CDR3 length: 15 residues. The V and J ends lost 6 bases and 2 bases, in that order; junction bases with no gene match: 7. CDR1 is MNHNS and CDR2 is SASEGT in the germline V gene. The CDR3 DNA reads TGTGCCAGCAGGTCGCAGGGGGTAACCTACAATGAGCAGTTCTTC. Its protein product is CASRSQGVTYNEQFF.

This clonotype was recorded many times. The CDR3: CSAALGQSGGNTIYF. CDR3 sequence (DNA): TGCAGTGCTGCCTTAGGACAATCCGGCGGAAACACCATATATTTT. The chain joins TRBV20-1 to TRBJ1-3, with a possible D match to TRBD1 (5 bases). The length of the CDR3 is 15 residues. V shed 5 bases and J shed 4 bases, with 18 bases lying between them. Germline V gene lookup returns CDR1 DFQATT and CDR2 SNEGSKA (reference sequence).

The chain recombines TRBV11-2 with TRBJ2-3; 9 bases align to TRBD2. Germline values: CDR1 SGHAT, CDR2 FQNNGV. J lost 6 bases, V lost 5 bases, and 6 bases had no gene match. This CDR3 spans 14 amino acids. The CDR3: CASSAGLAGDTQYF. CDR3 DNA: TGTGCCAGCAGCGCGGGACTAGCCGGGGATACGCAGTATTTT.

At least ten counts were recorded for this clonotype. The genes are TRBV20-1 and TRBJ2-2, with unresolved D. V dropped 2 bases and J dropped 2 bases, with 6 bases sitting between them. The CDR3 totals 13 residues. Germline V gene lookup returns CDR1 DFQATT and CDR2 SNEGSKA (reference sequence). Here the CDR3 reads CSARPSNTGELFF. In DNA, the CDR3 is TGCAGTGCTAGACCGAGTAACACCGGGGAGCTGTTTTTT.

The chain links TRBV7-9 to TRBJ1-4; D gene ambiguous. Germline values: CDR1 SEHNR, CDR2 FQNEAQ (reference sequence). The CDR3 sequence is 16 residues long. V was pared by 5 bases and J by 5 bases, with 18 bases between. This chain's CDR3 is CASSRHSGGNNEKLFF. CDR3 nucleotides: TGTGCCAGCAGCCGTCACAGCGGCGGGAACAATGAAAAACTGTTTTTT.

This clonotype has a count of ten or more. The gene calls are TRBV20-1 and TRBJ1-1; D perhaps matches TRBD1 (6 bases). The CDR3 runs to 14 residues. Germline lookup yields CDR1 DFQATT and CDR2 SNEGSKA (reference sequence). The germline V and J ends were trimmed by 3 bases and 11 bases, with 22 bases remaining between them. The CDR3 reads CSASGQQGKWKAFF. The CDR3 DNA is TGCAGTGCTAGTGGTCAGCAGGGGAAGTGGAAGGCTTTCTTT.

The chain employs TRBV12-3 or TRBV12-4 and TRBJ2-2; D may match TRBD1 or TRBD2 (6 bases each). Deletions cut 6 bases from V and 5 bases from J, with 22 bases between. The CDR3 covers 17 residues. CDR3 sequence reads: CASRREGGFGLTGELFF. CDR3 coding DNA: TGTGCCAGCAGGCGTGAGGGGGGTTTCGGACTGACCGGGGAGCTGTTTTTT.

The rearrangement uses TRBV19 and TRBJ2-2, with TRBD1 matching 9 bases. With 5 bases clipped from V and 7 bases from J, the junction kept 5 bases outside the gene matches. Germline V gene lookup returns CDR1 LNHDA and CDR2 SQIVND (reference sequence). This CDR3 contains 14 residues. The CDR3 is CASSLRQGDGELFF. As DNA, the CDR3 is TGTGCCAGTAGTCTTCGACAGGGGGACGGGGAGCTGTTTTTT.

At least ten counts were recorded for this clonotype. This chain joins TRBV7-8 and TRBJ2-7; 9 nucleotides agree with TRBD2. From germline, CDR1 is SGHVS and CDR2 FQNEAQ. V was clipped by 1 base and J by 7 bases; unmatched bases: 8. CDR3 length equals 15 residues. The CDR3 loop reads CASSLEAGGFREQYF. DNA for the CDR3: TGTGCCAGCAGCTTAGAGGCGGGAGGGTTTAGAGAGCAGTACTTC.

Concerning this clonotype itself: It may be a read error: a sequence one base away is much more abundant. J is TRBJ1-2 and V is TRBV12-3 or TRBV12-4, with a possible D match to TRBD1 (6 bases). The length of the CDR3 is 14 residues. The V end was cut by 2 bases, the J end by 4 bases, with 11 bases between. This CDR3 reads CASSLNRASYGYTF. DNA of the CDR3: TGTGCCAGCAGTTTAAACAGGGCCAGCTATGGCTACACCTTC.

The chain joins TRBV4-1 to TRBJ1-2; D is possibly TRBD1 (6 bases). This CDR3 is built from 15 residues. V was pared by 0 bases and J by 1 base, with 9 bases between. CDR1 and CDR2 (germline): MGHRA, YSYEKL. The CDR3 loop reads CASSQEGAHNYGYTF. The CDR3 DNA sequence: TGCGCCAGCAGCCAAGAGGGGGCGCATAACTATGGCTACACCTTC.

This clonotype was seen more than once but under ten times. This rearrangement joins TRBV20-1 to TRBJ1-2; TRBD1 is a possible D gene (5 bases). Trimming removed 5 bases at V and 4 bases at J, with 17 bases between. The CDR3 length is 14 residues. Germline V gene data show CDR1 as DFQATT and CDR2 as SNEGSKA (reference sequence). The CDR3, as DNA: TGCAGTGCTGGACCTTTACGGGGCTCCTATGGCTACACCTTC. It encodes CSAGPLRGSYGYTF.

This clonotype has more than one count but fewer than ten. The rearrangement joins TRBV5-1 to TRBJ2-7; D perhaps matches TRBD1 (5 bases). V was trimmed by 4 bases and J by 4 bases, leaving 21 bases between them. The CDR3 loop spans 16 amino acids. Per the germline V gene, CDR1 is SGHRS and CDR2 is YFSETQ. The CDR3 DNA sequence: TGCGCCAGCAGCAGAGGAACAGGTTACGCAGGTTACGAGCAGTACTTC. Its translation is CASSRGTGYAGYEQYF.

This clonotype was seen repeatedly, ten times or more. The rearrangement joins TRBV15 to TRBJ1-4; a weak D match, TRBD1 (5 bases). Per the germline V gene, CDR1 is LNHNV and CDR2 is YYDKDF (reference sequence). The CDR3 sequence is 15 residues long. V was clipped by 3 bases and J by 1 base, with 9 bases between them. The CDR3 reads CATSRRQRTNEKLFF. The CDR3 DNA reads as TGTGCCACCAGCAGGAGACAGAGAACTAATGAAAAACTGTTTTTT.

In nucleotides, the CDR3 is TGTGCCAGTAGTCCTCTTAGTCTGGCAAACAATGAGCAGTTCTTC. As protein: CASSPLSLANNEQFF. The chain couples TRBV19 to TRBJ2-1; D gene unclear. The germline gives CDR1 LNHDA, CDR2 SQIVND (reference sequence). Trimming shortened V by 5 bases and J by 5 bases, and 16 bases separated the two germline ends. The CDR3 sequence is 15 residues long.

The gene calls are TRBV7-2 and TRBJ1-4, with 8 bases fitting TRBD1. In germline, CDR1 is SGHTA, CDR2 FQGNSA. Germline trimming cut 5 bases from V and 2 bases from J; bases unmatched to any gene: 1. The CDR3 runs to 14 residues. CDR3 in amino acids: CASSRDRTNEKLFF. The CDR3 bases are TGTGCCAGCAGCCGGGACAGGACTAATGAAAAACTGTTTTTT. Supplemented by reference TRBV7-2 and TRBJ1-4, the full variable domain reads GAGVSQSPSNKVTEKGKDVELRCDPISGHTALYWYRQSLGQGLEFLIYFQGNSAPDKSGLPSDRFSAERTGGSVSTLTIQRTQQEDSAVYLCASSRDRTNEKLFFGSGTQLSVL.

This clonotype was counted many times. The CDR3 sequence is CASAVYRNSPLHF. The CDR3 DNA reads as TGTGCCAGCGCAGTTTACAGGAATTCACCCCTCCACTTT. The chain has TRBV12-3 or TRBV12-4 and TRBJ1-6, with a tentative D call TRBD1 (5 bases). Trimming took off 8 bases at V and 7 bases at J, with 12 bases between the two ends. There are 13 residues in the CDR3.

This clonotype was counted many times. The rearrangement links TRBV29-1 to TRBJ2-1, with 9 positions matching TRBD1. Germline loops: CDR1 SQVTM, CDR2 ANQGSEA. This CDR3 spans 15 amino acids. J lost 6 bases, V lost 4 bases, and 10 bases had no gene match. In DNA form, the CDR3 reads TGCAGCGTTGCAGGCCTCCGGACAGGGGTCAATGAGCAGTTCTTC. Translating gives CSVAGLRTGVNEQFF.

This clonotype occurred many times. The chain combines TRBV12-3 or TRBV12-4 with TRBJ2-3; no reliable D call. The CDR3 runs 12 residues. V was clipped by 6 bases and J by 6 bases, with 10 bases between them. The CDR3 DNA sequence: TGTGCCAGCAGCTCGATGGGGGATACGCAGTATTTT. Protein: CASSSMGDTQYF.

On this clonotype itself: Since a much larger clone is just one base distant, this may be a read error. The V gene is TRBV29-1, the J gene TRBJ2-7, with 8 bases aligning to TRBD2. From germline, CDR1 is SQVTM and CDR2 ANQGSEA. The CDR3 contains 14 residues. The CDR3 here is CSASTSGSSYEQSF. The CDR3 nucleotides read TGCAGCGCCTCTACTAGCGGTAGCTCCTACGAGCAGTCCTTC.